The T cell receptor (beta chain) under discussion was sequenced for a study of PD-1 blockade in classical Hodgkin lymphoma. Study-wide findings and caveats: Nivolumab initiated under 1 year post-ASCT led to patient exclusion. Reports described newly diagnosed patients as having lower baseline TCR diversity than healthy donors. Complete responders started with a diversity level that resembled newly diagnosed patients at baseline. Repertoire differences lack defined causes, possibly disease activity or prior therapy.

With respect to this clone: Its antigen is not known.

TCRdb keeps only in-frame clones here, not all; method: immunoSEQ multiplex PCR. The data hold 46,000 or so clones, with roughly 73% observed a single time. There was relapse after autologous stem cell transplantation in every patient, and there was variation in brentuximab vedotin exposure. CDR1 SNHLY and CDR2 FYNNEI come from the germline V gene. V shed 2 bases and J shed 3 bases, with 14 bases lying between them. There are 15 residues in the CDR3. Sequenced material: peripheral blood mononuclear cells (PBMCs), taken at baseline. J is TRBJ2-7 and V is TRBV2, with D tentatively TRBD1 (5 bases). This sequence originates from a human donor with classical Hodgkin lymphoma. This CDR3 reads CASSEWGQGSYEQYF. The CDR3 DNA follows: TGTGCCAGCAGTGAATGGGGCCAGGGAAGCTACGAGCAGTACTTC.